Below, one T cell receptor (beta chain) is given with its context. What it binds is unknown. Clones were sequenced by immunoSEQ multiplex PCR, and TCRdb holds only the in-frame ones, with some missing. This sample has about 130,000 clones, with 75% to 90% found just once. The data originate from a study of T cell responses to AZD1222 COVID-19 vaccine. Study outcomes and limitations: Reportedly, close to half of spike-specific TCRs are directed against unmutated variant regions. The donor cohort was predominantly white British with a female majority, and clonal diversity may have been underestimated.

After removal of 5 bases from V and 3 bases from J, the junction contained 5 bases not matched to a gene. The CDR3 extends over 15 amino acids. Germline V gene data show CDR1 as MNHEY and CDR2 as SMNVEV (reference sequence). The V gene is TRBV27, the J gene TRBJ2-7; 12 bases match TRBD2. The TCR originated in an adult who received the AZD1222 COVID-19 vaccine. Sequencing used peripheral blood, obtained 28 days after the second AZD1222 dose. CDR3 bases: TGTGCCAGCAGTCCCCCGGGACTAGCGGGCTACGAGCAGTACTTC. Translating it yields CASSPPGLAGYEQYF.